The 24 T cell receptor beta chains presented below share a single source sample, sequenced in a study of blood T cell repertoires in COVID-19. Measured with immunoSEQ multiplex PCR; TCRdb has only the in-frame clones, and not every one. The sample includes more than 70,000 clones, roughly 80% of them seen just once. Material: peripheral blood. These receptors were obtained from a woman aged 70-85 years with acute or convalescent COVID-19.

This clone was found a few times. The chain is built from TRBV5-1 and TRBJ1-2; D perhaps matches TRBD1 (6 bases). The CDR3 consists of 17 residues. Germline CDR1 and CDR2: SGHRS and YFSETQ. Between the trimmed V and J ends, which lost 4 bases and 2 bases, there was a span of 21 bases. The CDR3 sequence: CASSPSYLGGRNYGYTF. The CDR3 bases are TGCGCCAGCAGCCCCTCTTATCTCGGGGGGCGGAACTATGGCTACACCTTC.

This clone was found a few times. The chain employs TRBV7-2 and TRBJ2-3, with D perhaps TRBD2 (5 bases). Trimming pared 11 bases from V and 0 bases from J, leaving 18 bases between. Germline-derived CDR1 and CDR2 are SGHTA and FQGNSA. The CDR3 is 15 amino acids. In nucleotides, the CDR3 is TGTGCCTCCAGGCGAGCGGAAGTAAGCACAGATACGCAGTATTTT. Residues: CASRRAEVSTDTQYF.

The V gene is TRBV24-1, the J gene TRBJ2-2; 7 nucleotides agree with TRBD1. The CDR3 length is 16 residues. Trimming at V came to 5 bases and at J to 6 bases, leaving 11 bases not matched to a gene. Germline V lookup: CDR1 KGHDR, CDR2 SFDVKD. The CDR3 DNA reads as TGTGCCACCAGTGGTAACGACAGGGAGTTGGCCGGGGAGCTGTTTTTT. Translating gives CATSGNDRELAGELFF.

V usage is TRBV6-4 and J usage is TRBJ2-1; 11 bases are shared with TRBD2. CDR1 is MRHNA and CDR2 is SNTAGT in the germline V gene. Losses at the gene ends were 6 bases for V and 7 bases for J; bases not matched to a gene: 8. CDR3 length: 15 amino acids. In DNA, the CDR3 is TGTGCCAGCAGAGTCACTAGCGGGAGTCCAAATGAGCAGTTCTTC. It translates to CASRVTSGSPNEQFF.

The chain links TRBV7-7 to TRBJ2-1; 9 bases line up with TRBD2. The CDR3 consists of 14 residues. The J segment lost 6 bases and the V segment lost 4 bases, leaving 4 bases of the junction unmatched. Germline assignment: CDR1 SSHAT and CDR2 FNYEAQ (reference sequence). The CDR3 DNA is TGTGCCAGCAGCTCCGGGACTAGCCTCAATGAGCAGTTCTTC. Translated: CASSSGTSLNEQFF. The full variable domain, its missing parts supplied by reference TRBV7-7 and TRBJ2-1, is GAGVSQSPRYKVTKRGQDVTLRCDPISSHATLYWYQQALGQGPEFLTYFNYEAQPDKSGLPSDRFSAERPEGSISTLTIQRTEQRDSAMYRCASSSGTSLNEQFFGPGTRLTVL.

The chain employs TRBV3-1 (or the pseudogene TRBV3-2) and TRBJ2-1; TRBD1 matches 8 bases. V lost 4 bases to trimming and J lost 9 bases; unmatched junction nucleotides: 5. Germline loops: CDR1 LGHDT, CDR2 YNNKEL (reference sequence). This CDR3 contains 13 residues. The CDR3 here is CASSPGTGSEQFF. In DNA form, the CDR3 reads TGTGCCAGCAGCCCTGGGACAGGCAGTGAGCAGTTCTTC.

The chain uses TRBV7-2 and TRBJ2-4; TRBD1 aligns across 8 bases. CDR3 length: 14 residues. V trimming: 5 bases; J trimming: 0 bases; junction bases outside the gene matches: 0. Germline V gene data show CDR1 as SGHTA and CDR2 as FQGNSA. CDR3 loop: CASSQGAAKNIQYF. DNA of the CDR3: TGTGCCAGCAGCCAGGGGGCAGCCAAAAACATTCAGTACTTC. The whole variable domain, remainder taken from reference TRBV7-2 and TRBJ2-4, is GAGVSQSPSNKVTEKGKDVELRCDPISGHTALYWYRQSLGQGLEFLIYFQGNSAPDKSGLPSDRFSAERTGGSVSTLTIQRTQQEDSAVYLCASSQGAAKNIQYFGAGTRLSVL.

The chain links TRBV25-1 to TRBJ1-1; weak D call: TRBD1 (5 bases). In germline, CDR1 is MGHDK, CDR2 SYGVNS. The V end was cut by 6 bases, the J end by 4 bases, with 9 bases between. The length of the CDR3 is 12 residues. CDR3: CASRGGATEAFF. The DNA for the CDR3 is TGTGCCAGCAGAGGAGGGGCCACTGAAGCTTTCTTT.

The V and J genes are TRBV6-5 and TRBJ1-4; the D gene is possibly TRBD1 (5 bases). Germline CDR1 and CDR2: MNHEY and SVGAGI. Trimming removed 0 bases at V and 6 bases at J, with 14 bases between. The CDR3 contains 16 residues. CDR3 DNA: TGTGCCAGCAGTTACTCGAAAGGGGCGGGAGATGAAAAACTGTTTTTT. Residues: CASSYSKGAGDEKLFF.

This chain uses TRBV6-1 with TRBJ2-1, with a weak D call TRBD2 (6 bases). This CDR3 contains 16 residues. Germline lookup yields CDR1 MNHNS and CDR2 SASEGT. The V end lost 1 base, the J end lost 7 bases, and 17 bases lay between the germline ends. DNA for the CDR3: TGTGCCAGCAGTGAAGGGGACTCGAACTTTCGAAATGAGCAGTTCTTC. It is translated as CASSEGDSNFRNEQFF.

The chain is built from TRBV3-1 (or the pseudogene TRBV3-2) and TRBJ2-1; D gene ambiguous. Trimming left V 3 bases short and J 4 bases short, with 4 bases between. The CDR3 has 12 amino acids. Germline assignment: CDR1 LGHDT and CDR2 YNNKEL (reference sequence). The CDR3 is CASSHRYNEQFF. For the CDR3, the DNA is TGTGCCAGCAGCCACAGATACAATGAGCAGTTCTTC.

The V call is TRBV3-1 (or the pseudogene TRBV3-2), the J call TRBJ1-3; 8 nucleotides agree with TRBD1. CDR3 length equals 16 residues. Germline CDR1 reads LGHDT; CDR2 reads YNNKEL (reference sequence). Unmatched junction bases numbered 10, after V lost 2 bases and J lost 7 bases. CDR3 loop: CASSQPRDRFANTIYF. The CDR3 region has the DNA TGTGCCAGCAGCCAACCCAGGGACAGGTTCGCGAACACCATATATTTT.

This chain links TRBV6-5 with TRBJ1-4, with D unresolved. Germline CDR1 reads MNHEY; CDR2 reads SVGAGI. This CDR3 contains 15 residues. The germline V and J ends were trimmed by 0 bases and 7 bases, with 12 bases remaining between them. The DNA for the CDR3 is TGTGCCAGCAGTTACTCGGGGTTCGAGGGTGAAAAACTGTTTTTT. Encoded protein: CASSYSGFEGEKLFF.

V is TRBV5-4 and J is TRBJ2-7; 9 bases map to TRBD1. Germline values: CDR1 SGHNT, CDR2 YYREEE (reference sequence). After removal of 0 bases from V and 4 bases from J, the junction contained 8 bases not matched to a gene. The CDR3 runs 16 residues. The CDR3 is CASSLAGDRALYEQYF. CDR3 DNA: TGTGCCAGCAGCTTGGCTGGGGACAGGGCCTTATACGAGCAGTACTTC.

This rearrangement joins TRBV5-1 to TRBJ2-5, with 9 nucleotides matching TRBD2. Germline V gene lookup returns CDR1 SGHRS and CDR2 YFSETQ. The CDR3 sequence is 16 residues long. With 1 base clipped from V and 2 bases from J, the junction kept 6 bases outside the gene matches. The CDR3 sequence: CASSLFASGNQETQYF. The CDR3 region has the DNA TGCGCCAGCAGCTTGTTTGCTAGCGGGAATCAAGAGACCCAGTACTTC.

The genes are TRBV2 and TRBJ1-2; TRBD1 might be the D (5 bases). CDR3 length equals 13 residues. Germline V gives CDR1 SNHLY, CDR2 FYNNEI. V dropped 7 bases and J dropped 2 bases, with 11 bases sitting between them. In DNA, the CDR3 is TGTGCCAGCAATTCGGGGGAGAACTATGGCTACACCTTC. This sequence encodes CASNSGENYGYTF.

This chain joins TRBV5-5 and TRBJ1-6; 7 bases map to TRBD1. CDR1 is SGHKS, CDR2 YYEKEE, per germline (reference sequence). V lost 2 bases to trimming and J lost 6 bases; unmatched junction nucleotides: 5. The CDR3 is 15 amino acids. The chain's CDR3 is CASSFLGTANSPLHF. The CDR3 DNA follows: TGTGCCAGCAGCTTTCTGGGGACAGCTAATTCACCCCTCCACTTT.

CDR3 coding DNA: TGTGCTAGTGGTTTGGTACCTGCGGGAGGGGTTGAGACCCAGTACTTC. Translating gives CASGLVPAGGVETQYF. The chain employs TRBV12-5 and TRBJ2-5, with 9 bases lining up with TRBD2. V gave up 0 bases and J gave up 5 bases; unmatched junction bases: 7. The V gene's germline CDR1 is LGHNT and CDR2 FRNRAP. The length of the CDR3 is 16 residues.

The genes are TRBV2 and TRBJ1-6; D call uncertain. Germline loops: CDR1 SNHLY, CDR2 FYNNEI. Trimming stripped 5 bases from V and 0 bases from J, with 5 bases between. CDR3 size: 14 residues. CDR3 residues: CASSLPSYNSPLHF. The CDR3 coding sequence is TGTGCCAGCAGTCTTCCCTCCTATAATTCACCCCTCCACTTT.

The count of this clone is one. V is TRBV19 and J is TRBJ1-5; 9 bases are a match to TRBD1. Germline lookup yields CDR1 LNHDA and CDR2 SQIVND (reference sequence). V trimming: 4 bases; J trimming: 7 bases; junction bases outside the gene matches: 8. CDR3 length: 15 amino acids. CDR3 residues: CASSTQTGGWQPQHF. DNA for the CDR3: TGTGCCAGTAGTACCCAGACAGGGGGATGGCAGCCCCAGCATTTT.

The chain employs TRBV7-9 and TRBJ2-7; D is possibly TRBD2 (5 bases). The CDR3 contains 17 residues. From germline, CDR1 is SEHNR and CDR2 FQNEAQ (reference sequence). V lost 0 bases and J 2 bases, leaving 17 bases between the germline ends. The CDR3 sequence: CASSLADYGRGTYEQYF. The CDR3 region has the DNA TGTGCCAGCAGCTTAGCAGACTACGGACGAGGAACCTACGAGCAGTACTTC.

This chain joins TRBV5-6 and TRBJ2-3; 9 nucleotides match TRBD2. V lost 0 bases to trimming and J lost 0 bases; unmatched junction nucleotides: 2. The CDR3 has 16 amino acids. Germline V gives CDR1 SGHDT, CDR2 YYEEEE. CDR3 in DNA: TGTGCCAGCAGCTTGGCTAGCGGGGTTAGCACAGATACGCAGTATTTT. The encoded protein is CASSLASGVSTDTQYF.

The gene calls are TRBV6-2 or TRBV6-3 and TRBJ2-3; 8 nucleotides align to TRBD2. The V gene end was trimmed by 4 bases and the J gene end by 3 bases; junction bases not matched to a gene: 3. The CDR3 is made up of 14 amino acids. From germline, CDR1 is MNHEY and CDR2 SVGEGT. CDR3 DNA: TGTGCCAGCAGTTCCACTAGCGGTACAGATACGCAGTATTTT. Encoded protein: CASSSTSGTDTQYF.

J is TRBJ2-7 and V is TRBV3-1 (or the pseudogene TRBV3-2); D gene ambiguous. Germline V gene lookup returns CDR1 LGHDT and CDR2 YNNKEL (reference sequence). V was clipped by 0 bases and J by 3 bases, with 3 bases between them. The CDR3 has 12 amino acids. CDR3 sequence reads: CASSQDGYEQYF. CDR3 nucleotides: TGTGCCAGCAGCCAAGACGGCTACGAGCAGTACTTC.